The T cell receptor beta chain described here comes from a study of blood T cell repertoires in COVID-19. CDR3 length equals 14 residues. The ends were cut back, 4 bases at V and 3 bases at J, with 12 bases in the middle. Per the germline V gene, CDR1 is MNHEY and CDR2 is SVGAGI. Original data processing: The assay estimated nucleated cells by amplifying reference gene primers. Using immunoSEQ multiplex PCR, the repertoire was profiled, and TCRdb retains in-frame clones only, with some absent. V and J calls and clone size are copied from that table; D and trimming were computed from the DNA. The sample lists about 31,000 clones; around 90% were seen once.

Sequencing was performed on peripheral blood. The origin of this receptor is a man aged 60-69 years with COVID-19, enrolled during active disease. The gene calls are TRBV6-5 and TRBJ1-2, with D possibly matching TRBD1 (6 bases). In DNA, the CDR3 is TGTGCCAGCAGTTCCCCGACAGGAGACTATGGCTACACCTTC. The encoded protein is CASSSPTGDYGYTF.